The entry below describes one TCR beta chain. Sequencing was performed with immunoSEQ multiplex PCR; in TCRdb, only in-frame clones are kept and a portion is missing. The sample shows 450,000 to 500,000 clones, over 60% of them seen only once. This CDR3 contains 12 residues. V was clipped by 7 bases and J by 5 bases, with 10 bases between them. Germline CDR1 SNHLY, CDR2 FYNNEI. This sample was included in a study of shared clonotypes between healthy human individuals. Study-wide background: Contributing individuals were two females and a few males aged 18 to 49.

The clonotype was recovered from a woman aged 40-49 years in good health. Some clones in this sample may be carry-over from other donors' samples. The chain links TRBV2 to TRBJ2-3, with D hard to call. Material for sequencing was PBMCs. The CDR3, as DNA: TGTGCCAGCACCCCTTGGATAGATACGCAGTATTTT. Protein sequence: CASTPWIDTQYF.